A single sample is the source of the 17 T cell receptor beta chains below, sequenced in a study of Ad26.COV2.S vaccination and SARS-CoV-2 variants (dated by TCRdb to 2020 to 2022). What the treatment or condition label conveys for this sample: around 19 received Ad26.COV2.S at low or high dose, single or two shots; 5 received placebo; per-sample allocation not given. Repertoires of vaccine and placebo recipients were sequenced from samples collected on day 63 after the first injection. The library was obtained by the immunoSEQ multiplex PCR assay. Here the immuneACCESS table is served through TCRdb, limited to in-frame sequences with V and J called. Missing clones are a known gap in these copies; in checked studies unresolved V genes cover under half, and the rest lacks a known reason. The sample table contains 300,000 to 350,000 clones; only one count was recorded for roughly 90% of them. The ten largest clones add up to around 5.5% of the sample.

The specimen comprised peripheral blood, sampled in a trial of Ad26.COV2.S vaccine versus placebo. The receptors were gathered from a person aged 18-65 years who received the Ad26.COV2.S COVID-19 vaccine or a placebo.

This chain's CDR3 is CASRPLGTAHRTSGANVLTF. As DNA, the CDR3 is TGTGCCAGCAGGCCATTAGGGACAGCGCATAGGACCTCTGGGGCCAACGTCCTGACTTTC. V usage is TRBV13 and J usage is TRBJ2-6, with 7 positions matching TRBD1. V was pared by 6 bases and J by 0 bases, with 17 bases of the junction left unmatched. This CDR3 has 20 residues. Germline CDR1 and CDR2: PRHDT and FYEKMQ (reference sequence).

The chain uses TRBV29-1 and TRBJ1-1; D uncertain. The germline V and J ends were trimmed by 5 bases and 2 bases, with 12 bases remaining between them. Germline V gene data show CDR1 as SQVTM and CDR2 as ANQGSEA. The CDR3 extends over 13 amino acids. CDR3 residues: CSVRERGNTEAFF. CDR3 sequence (DNA): TGCAGCGTTAGGGAACGGGGAAACACTGAAGCTTTCTTT.

This chain uses TRBV5-1 with TRBJ2-5; D is uncertain. Germline CDR1 and CDR2: SGHRS and YFSETQ. This CDR3 has 14 residues. Deletions cut 0 bases from V and 6 bases from J, with 12 bases between. The CDR3 reads CASSLVAGTKTQYF. The CDR3 coding sequence is TGCGCCAGCAGCTTGGTTGCAGGTACGAAGACCCAGTACTTC.

The chain joins TRBV19 to TRBJ1-1; D call uncertain. This CDR3 is 14 amino acids long. V was clipped by 5 bases and J by 1 base, with 11 bases between them. The germline V gene encodes CDR1 LNHDA and CDR2 SQIVND (reference sequence). In DNA, the CDR3 is TGTGCCAGTAGTCCCCTTGGATGGAACACTGAAGCTTTCTTT. Its translation: CASSPLGWNTEAFF.

The V call is TRBV27, the J call TRBJ2-7, with 7 bases identical to TRBD2. This CDR3 is 17 amino acids long. J was trimmed by 7 bases and V by 0 bases; bases with no gene match: 15. Per the germline V gene, CDR1 is MNHEY and CDR2 is SMNVEV (reference sequence). CDR3 protein: CASSLSPPWAGVGEQYV. CDR3 sequence (DNA): TGTGCCAGCAGTTTATCTCCCCCATGGGCGGGAGTAGGGGAGCAGTACGTC.

The chain uses TRBV5-1 and TRBJ2-1, with TRBD2 identical over 11 bases. Germline V gene sequence: CDR1 SGHRS, CDR2 YFSETQ. V dropped 0 bases and J dropped 6; count of bases not matched to a gene: 8. CDR3 length: 17 amino acids. The CDR3: CASSLASGGYPSNEQFF. In nucleotides, the CDR3 is TGCGCCAGCAGCTTGGCTAGCGGGGGGTACCCCTCCAATGAGCAGTTCTTC.

The chain links TRBV7-9 to TRBJ2-4, with 7 bases aligning to TRBD1. The germline gives CDR1 SEHNR, CDR2 FQNEAQ (reference sequence). V gave up 6 bases and J gave up 4 bases; unmatched junction bases: 9. This CDR3 spans 15 amino acids. The CDR3 region is CASSSTQGVKNIQYF. As DNA, the CDR3 is TGTGCCAGCAGTTCTACGCAGGGGGTGAAAAACATTCAGTACTTC.

The chain recombines TRBV7-6 with TRBJ2-3; D is unresolved. Deletions cut 7 bases from V and 6 bases from J, with 8 bases between. Germline V gene data show CDR1 as SGHVS and CDR2 as FNYEAQ. The CDR3 is 11 amino acids. CDR3 sequence: CASTLGDTQYF. The CDR3 DNA is TGTGCCAGCACCCTGGGGGATACGCAGTATTTT.

The chain is built from TRBV6-6 and TRBJ1-3, with 7 bases identical to TRBD1. Per the germline V gene, CDR1 is MNHNY and CDR2 is SVGAGI (reference sequence). The V gene end was trimmed by 8 bases and the J gene end by 4 bases; junction bases not matched to a gene: 14. The CDR3 extends over 16 amino acids. The CDR3 sequence is CASRQGVEVVGNTIYF. CDR3 DNA sequence: TGTGCCAGCCGACAGGGAGTGGAGGTGGTCGGAAACACCATATATTTT.

The chain couples TRBV5-8 to TRBJ1-3, with 7 bases that match TRBD1. CDR1 is SGHTS, CDR2 YDEGEE, per germline. The CDR3 length is 16 residues. With 6 bases clipped from V and 0 bases from J, the junction kept 9 bases outside the gene matches. The CDR3: CASIKRDSSSGNTIYF. The CDR3 DNA sequence: TGTGCCAGCATAAAGCGGGACAGCAGCTCTGGAAACACCATATATTTT.

The V and J genes are TRBV19 and TRBJ2-2; D is unclear. From germline, CDR1 is LNHDA and CDR2 SQIVND (reference sequence). V dropped 4 bases and J dropped 7 bases, with 7 bases sitting between them. The CDR3 length is 12 residues. The CDR3: CASSTPGGELFF. The CDR3 DNA sequence: TGTGCCAGTAGTACCCCCGGCGGGGAGCTGTTTTTT.

This chain links TRBV24-1 with TRBJ2-5; tentative D call: TRBD1 (5 bases). The V end was cut by 2 bases, the J end by 7 bases, with 31 bases between. There are 20 residues in the CDR3. Germline V CDR1 and CDR2: KGHDR, SFDVKD. The DNA of the CDR3 is TGTGCCACCAGTGATTCCTCACGCCCGGGCCCAGGGTCTAATTTTGGGACCCAGTACTTC. Its protein is CATSDSSRPGPGSNFGTQYF.

The chain carries TRBV19 and TRBJ2-1, with D possibly being TRBD1 (5 bases). This CDR3 has 13 amino acids. The germline CDR1 and CDR2 sequences are LNHDA and SQIVND (reference sequence). V lost 7 bases to trimming and J lost 8 bases, with 15 bases between them. The CDR3 nucleotides are TGTGCCAGTAACCAAGGACATTTCGATGAGCAGTTCTTC. As protein: CASNQGHFDEQFF.

The CDR3 DNA reads as TGCAGTGCTAGTGCGCAGGGTTGGGACGTCAATGAGCAGTTCTTC. Translating gives CSASAQGWDVNEQFF. This chain connects TRBV20-1 to TRBJ2-1, with D possibly being TRBD1 or TRBD2 (5 bases each). The germline gives CDR1 DFQATT, CDR2 SNEGSKA (reference sequence). V gave up 3 bases and J gave up 6 bases, with 18 bases separating them. CDR3 length: 15 residues.

The chain has TRBV27 and TRBJ2-2, with D possibly called TRBD1 or TRBD2 (5 bases each). The CDR3 covers 15 residues. Germline values: CDR1 MNHEY, CDR2 SMNVEV (reference sequence). V lost 4 bases to trimming and J lost 4 bases, with 13 bases between them. CDR3 sequence (DNA): TGTGCCAGCAGTTGGTATAGTGGGGGCACCGGGGAGCTGTTTTTT. Translated: CASSWYSGGTGELFF.

The chain carries TRBV29-1 and TRBJ1-2; maybe TRBD1 (6 bases). This CDR3 has 14 amino acids. From germline, CDR1 is SQVTM and CDR2 ANQGSEA. Trimming took off 7 bases at V and 7 bases at J, with 22 bases between the two ends. Here the CDR3 reads CSDSQGSTRSGYTF. The DNA of the CDR3 is TGCAGCGACTCACAGGGATCTACGAGGAGTGGCTACACCTTC.

The chain carries TRBV19 and TRBJ1-5; D unresolved. With 8 bases removed from V and 6 bases from J, the gap between germline ends came to 14 bases. CDR3 size: 13 residues. Per germline, CDR1 LNHDA and CDR2 SQIVND (reference sequence). CDR3 loop: CASGVRRAQPQHF. CDR3 nucleotide sequence: TGTGCCAGTGGCGTTCGGCGGGCTCAGCCCCAGCATTTT.